This TCR beta chain is from a study of lymphopenia after photon versus proton radiotherapy. In germline, CDR1 is SQVTM, CDR2 ANQGSEA. CDR3 length: 15 amino acids. V lost 4 bases, J lost 1 base, and 5 bases stayed unmatched. Study observations and caveats: Larger post-nadir TCR diversity loss correlated inversely with survival in deceased patients. Better survival with proton therapy was suggested as possible, not demonstrated.

The data were produced by immunoSEQ multiplex PCR, yet TCRdb's version contains in-frame clones alone and is incomplete. This table has 68,000 or so clones, approximately 91% appearing once. In regard to this clone: Its antigen is not known.

This sequence originates from a woman aged 70-85 years with pancreatic cancer. Here the sequenced sample was peripheral blood, taken from a patient treated with photon-based radiotherapy. The chain joins TRBV29-1 to TRBJ2-5; 11 bases are a match to TRBD2. DNA for the CDR3: TGCAGCGTTGGGGGGACTAGCGGACTCCAAGAGACCCAGTACTTC. Translated, it gives CSVGGTSGLQETQYF.